The entry below gives a single TCR beta chain sequence along with its context. CDR1 and CDR2 from the germline V gene are MGHDK and SYGVNS. Trimming cost V 5 bases and J 2 bases, with 9 bases left between them. The CDR3 contains 13 residues. The sample belongs to a study of blood T cell repertoires in COVID-19. Whole-study context: Sites in the United States, Italy and Spain provided acute and convalescent COVID-19 samples. Sample material is recorded as cDNA or gDNA derived from T cells, B-cell-depleted T cells, or PBMCs.

As handled by the study authors: Estimation of nucleated cell counts relied on the amplification of reference gene primers. Only in-frame clones appear in the TCRdb table, and some are missing; sequencing was by immunoSEQ multiplex PCR. V and J calls plus clone size are reproduced from that table; the DNA served to infer D and trimming. The data contain 100,000 to 150,000 clones, roughly four fifths of them singletons. This clonotype was obtained from a man in his 60s with acute or convalescent COVID-19. This rearrangement joins TRBV25-1 to TRBJ1-2, with D uncertain. The sample consisted of peripheral blood. CDR3 loop: CASSSRGNYGYTF. DNA for the CDR3: TGTGCCAGCAGTTCTCGAGGGAACTATGGCTACACCTTC.